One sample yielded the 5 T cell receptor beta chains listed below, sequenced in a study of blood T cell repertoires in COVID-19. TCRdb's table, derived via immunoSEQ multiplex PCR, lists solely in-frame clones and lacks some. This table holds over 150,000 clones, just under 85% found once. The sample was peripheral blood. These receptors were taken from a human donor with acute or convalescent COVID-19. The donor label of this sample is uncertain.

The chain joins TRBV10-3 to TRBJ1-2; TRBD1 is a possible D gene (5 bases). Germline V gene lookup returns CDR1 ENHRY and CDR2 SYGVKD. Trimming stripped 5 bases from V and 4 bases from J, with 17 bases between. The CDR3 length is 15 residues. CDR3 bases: TGTGCCATCAGTTCCGGGACCCGGGGGTCCTATGGCTACACCTTC. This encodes CAISSGTRGSYGYTF.

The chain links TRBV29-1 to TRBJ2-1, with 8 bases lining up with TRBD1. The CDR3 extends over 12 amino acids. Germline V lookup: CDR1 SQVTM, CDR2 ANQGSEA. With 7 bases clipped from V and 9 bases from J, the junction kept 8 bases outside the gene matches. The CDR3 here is CSGGQGVGEQFF. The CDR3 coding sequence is TGCAGCGGTGGACAGGGCGTCGGTGAGCAGTTCTTC.

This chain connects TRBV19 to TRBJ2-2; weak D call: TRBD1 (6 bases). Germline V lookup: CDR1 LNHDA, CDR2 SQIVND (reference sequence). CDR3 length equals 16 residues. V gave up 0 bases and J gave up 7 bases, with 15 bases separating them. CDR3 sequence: CASSIDGRQVHGELFF. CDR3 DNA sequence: TGTGCCAGTAGTATAGATGGGAGACAGGTCCACGGGGAGCTGTTTTTT.

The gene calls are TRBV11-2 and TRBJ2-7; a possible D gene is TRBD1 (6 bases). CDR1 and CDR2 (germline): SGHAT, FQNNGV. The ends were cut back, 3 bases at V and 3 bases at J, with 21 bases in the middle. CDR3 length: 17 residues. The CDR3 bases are TGTGCCAGCAGCTTTAGCCCCTGGGGGCGAGGCGGCTACGAGCAGTACTTC. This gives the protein CASSFSPWGRGGYEQYF.

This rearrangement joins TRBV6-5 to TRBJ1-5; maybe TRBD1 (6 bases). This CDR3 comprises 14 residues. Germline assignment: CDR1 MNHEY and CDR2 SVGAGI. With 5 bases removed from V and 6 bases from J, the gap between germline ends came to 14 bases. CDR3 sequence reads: CASSRFQGIQPQHF. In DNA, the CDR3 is TGTGCCAGCAGTCGTTTTCAGGGGATTCAGCCCCAGCATTTT.